One and the same sample provided the 3 T cell receptor beta chains below, sequenced in a study of cytotoxic CD8 clonotypes in ibrutinib-treated CLL. Assay: immunoSEQ multiplex PCR; the TCRdb copy retains only in-frame clones and omits some. Of approximately 190,000 clones in the sample, roughly 65% were seen once. This sample comprised PBMCs, obtained after 12 months of ibrutinib treatment. The source is a human donor with chronic lymphocytic leukemia.

This clone was detected only a few times. This chain joins TRBV11-2 and TRBJ1-6, with D unresolved. The germline gives CDR1 SGHAT, CDR2 FQNNGV. The CDR3 spans 13 residues. V was clipped by 1 base and J by 10 bases, with 8 bases between them. CDR3 sequence (DNA): TGTGCCAGCAGCTTAGTCCTGATCTCACCCCTCCACTTT. Its translation: CASSLVLISPLHF.

The CDR3 protein is CASSLVAGEAFF. For the CDR3, the DNA is TGTGCCAGCAGCTTAGTGGCAGGGGAAGCTTTCTTT. The V and J genes are TRBV11-2 and TRBJ1-1; tentatively, D is TRBD1 (5 bases). This CDR3 region has 12 residues. Germline CDR1 and CDR2: SGHAT and FQNNGV. V was clipped by 1 base and J by 8 bases, with 8 bases between them.

This chain joins TRBV28 and TRBJ2-3; D perhaps matches TRBD1 (8 bases). The CDR3 runs to 15 residues. Germline CDR1 is MDHEN and CDR2 is SYDVKM. V shed 7 bases and J shed 2 bases, with 16 bases lying between them. The CDR3 sequence: CASNAGDRNTDTQYF. Here the CDR3 DNA reads TGTGCCAGCAACGCGGGGGACAGGAACACAGATACGCAGTATTTT.